The clone carrying this T cell receptor beta chain was seen more than once but under ten times. Its antigen is not identified. Researchers ran the PCR with 60 Vbeta and 13 Jbeta primers. The protocol was immunoSEQ multiplex PCR, while the TCRdb copy is restricted to in-frame clones and leaves out a portion. This table has under 200,000 clones, roughly four fifths appearing once. The data originate from a study of cytomegalovirus exposure and HLA in healthy donors. Overall study findings and caveats: Later analysis placed DRB1 highest and HLA-C lowest in TCR association rates, which differed by HLA locus. HLA alleles were associated with roughly 17,000 TCR beta sequences in a later analysis at 0.05 false discovery rate. Later findings reportedly placed an Asian-associated ancestry cluster below the roughly 670-donor mean for N-insertions. Later on, an analysis found that several of the most significant clusters appeared to be linked to common viral pathogens, which included parvovirus B19.

Germline-derived CDR1 and CDR2 are LNHDA and SQIVND (reference sequence). V lost 4 bases to trimming and J lost 9 bases, with 10 bases between them. CDR3 length: 12 amino acids. The chain employs TRBV19 and TRBJ2-1; the D is unclear. Sequenced: PBMCs. This receptor was identified in a woman aged 18 to 35 in good health and CMV-seronegative. CDR3 in amino acids: CASSTRPGEQFF. CDR3 in DNA: TGTGCCAGTAGTACCCGCCCGGGTGAGCAGTTCTTC.